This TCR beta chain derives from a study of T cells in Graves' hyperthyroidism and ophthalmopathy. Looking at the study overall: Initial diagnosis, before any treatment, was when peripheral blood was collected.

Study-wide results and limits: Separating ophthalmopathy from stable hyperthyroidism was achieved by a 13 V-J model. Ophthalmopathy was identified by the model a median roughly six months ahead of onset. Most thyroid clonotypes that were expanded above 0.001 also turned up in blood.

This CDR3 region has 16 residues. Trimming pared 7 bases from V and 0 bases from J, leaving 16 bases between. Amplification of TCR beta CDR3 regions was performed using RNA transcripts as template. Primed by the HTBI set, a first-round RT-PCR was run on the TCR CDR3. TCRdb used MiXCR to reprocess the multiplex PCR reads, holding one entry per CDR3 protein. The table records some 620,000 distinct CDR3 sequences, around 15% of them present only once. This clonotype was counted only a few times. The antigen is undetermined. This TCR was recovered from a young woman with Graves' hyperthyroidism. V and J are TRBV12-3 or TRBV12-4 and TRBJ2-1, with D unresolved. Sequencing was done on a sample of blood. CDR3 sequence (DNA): TGTGCCAGCACCCCCCCGGCCAGGCGCTCCTACAATGAGCAGTTCTTC. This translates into CASTPPARRSYNEQFF.